This T cell receptor (beta chain) was recovered during a study of T-cell memory formation after mild COVID-19. As for the study in general: There were largely donor-specific TCR clusters.

Notes on this clonotype: Its antigen is not identified.

Libraries for TCRalpha and TCRbeta carried sample barcodes and unique molecular identifiers via 5'RACE. A single record per CDR3 protein comes from TCRdb applying MiXCR to the 5' RACE reads. The table lists hundreds of thousands of distinct CDR3 sequences, approximately 24% of them singletons. The germline V gene has CDR1 SNHLY and CDR2 FYNNEI. The CDR3 contains 14 residues. V lost 7 bases, J lost 7 bases, and 8 bases stayed unmatched. Points from the study as a whole: CD4+ contracting clones were mainly CM and EM; CD8+ ones, EMRA. Some SARS-CoV-2-responding clones were already detected in memory before infection.

The sequenced sample consisted of PBMCs or a T cell subset sorted from them (not recorded which). The clonotype comes from an adult woman who had mild COVID-19 (a few samples of this study predate the infection). Cell type and time point are not known. The V and J genes are TRBV2 and TRBJ1-5; 9 bases line up with TRBD1. The CDR3 loop is CASKLGQGSQPQHF. In nucleotides, the CDR3 is TGTGCCAGCAAGTTGGGACAGGGCAGCCAGCCCCAGCATTTT.